The source of this T cell receptor (beta chain) is a study of blood T cell repertoires in COVID-19. TCRdb's copy holds only in-frame clones and misses some; the assay was immunoSEQ multiplex PCR. Of hundreds of thousands of clones listed, around 91% are singletons. This receptor was identified in a man between 18 and 29 years old who had recovered from COVID-19. Sequences were obtained from PBMCs or T cells enriched from blood (not recorded which).

In nucleotides, the CDR3 is TGCGCCAGCAGCCAAGTGGGCGGGAGGGTCAGAAAAAATGAGCAGTTCTTC. It codes for CASSQVGGRVRKNEQFF. The chain employs TRBV4-1 and TRBJ2-1; 9 positions match TRBD2. With 1 base clipped from V and 7 bases from J, the junction kept 11 bases outside the gene matches. The CDR3 is 17 residues long. Germline CDR1 MGHRA, CDR2 YSYEKL.